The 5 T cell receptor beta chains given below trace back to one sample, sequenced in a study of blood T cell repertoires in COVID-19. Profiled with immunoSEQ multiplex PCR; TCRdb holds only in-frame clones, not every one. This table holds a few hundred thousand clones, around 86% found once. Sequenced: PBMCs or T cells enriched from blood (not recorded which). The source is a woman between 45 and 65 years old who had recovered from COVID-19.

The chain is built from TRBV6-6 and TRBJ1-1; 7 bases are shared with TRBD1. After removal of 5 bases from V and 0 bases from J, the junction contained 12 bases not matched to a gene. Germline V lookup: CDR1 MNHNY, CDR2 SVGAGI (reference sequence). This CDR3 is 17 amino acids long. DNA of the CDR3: TGTGCCAGCAGTCTAAACGGCCAGGGGGTTATGAACACTGAAGCTTTCTTT. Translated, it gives CASSLNGQGVMNTEAFF.

In nucleotides, the CDR3 is TGTGCCAGCTCACCACCTCATCGAGCCGGGGGGTGGCAGTTCTTC. Residues: CASSPPHRAGGWQFF. V and J are TRBV18 and TRBJ2-1, with 7 bases lining up with TRBD2. The CDR3 is 15 residues long. The V segment lost 0 bases and the J segment 12 bases; nucleotides outside the gene matches: 11. Germline V gives CDR1 KGHSH, CDR2 LQKENI.

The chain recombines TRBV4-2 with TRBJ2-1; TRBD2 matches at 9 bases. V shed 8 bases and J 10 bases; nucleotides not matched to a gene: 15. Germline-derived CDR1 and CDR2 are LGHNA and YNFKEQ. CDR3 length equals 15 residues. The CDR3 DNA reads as TGTGCCAGCCACCAGGGGATAGCGGGAGATCGAGAGCAGTTCTTC. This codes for CASHQGIAGDREQFF.

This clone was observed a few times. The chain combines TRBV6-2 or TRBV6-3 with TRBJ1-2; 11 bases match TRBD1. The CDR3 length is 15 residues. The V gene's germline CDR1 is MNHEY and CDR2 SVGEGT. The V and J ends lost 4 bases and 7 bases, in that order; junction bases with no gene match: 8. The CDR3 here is CASSSPDRGLFGYTF. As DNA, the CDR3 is TGTGCCAGCAGTTCGCCGGACAGGGGGCTTTTTGGCTACACCTTC.

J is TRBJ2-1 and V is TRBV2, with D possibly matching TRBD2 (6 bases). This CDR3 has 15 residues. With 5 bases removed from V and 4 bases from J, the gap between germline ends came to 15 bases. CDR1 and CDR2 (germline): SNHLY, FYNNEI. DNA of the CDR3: TGTGCCAGCAGTCTTTCAGGACTAATTTACAATGAGCAGTTCTTC. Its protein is CASSLSGLIYNEQFF.